This T cell receptor (beta chain) was sequenced for a study of cytomegalovirus exposure and HLA in healthy donors. This PCR relied on a set of 60 Vbeta primers and 13 Jbeta primers. Repertoires were generated with immunoSEQ multiplex PCR, while TCRdb's copy carries only in-frame clones and drops some. The table records about 170,000 clones, roughly 73% of them present only once. The study's findings and limits: Sequencing likely produced, as an artifact, a cluster of highly shared sequence variants. The only immune exposure information that was available was CMV serostatus.

Looked up from germline, CDR1 is SGHRS and CDR2 is YFSETQ. Trimming removed 1 base from V and 4 bases from J, with 14 bases in between. The CDR3 loop spans 15 amino acids. With regard to this clone: Its antigen is unidentified.

The V and J genes are TRBV5-1 and TRBJ1-2; D gene ambiguous. Sequencing used PBMCs. This sequence originates from a female donor in good health and CMV-seronegative. The CDR3 here is CASSLYTQRGYGYTF. The DNA for the CDR3 is TGCGCCAGCAGCTTGTATACCCAACGGGGCTATGGCTACACCTTC.